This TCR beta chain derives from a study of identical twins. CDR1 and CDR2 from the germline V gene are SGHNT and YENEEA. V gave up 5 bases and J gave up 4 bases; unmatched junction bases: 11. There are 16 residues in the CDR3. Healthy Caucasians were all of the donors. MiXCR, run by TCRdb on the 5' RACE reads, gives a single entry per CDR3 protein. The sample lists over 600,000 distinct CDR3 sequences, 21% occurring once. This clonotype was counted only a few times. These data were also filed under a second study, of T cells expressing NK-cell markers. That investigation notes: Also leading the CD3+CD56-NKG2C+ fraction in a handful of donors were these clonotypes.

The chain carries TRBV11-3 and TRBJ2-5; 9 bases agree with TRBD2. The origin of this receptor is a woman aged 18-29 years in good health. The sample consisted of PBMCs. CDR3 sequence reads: CASSTSRLAGIETQYF. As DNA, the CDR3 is TGTGCCAGCAGCACTAGCAGGCTAGCGGGGATAGAGACCCAGTACTTC.